A single T cell receptor beta chain is shown here with its context. Its antigen is undetermined. The V end lost 7 bases, the J end lost 7 bases, and 20 bases lay between the germline ends. This CDR3 spans 16 amino acids. Germline CDR1 is MDHEN and CDR2 is SYDVKM. The data stem from a study of beta chain features in type 1 diabetes. Notes on the study in general: Among patients with Type 1 diabetes, TCRB CDR3s were moderately but significantly shorter in every one of the four CD4+ subsets. Patients with type 1 diabetes carried fewer insertions and had more deletions at their VDJ junctions.

Heparinised blood was drawn once per donor, averaging about 0.11 L. Cells sorted by CD45RO/CCR7/CD25/CD127/CD95/CD27 comprised CD4+ naive, central memory, regulatory and stem cell-like memory cells. cDNA synthesis used the whole RNA isolate, giving expressed TCRB sequences. The repertoire was sequenced with immunoSEQ multiplex PCR; TCRdb's copy has only in-frame clones and lacks some. The profile covers hundreds of thousands of clones, with roughly an eighth appearing a single time and approximately 0.02% taken by the ten largest. The origin of this receptor is a man aged 18 to 29 with type 1 diabetes. V is TRBV28 and J is TRBJ1-6, with D perhaps TRBD1 (5 bases). The sequencing input was naive CD4+ T cells from blood. The CDR3 sequence: CASNTGPSRGNSPLHF. CDR3 nucleotides: TGTGCCAGCAACACAGGCCCAAGTAGGGGAAATTCACCCCTCCACTTT.